This TCR beta chain comes out of a study of immune cell composition in non-small cell lung cancer. Germline CDR1 reads LGHNA; CDR2 reads YNFKEQ. V lost 4 bases and J lost 3; bases outside the gene matches: 15. The CDR3 has 20 residues. Profiling relied on immunoSEQ multiplex PCR, and the TCRdb table lists in-frame clones only, not all of them. The table records 3,000 to 5,000 clones, around 79% of them present only once. Overall study findings and caveats: Smoking pack-years did not significantly correlate with tumour TCR-beta clonality. Tumour-reactive clones were not shown to match dominant in vivo tumour clones. Tumour-associated clones >0.5% occurred in roughly 35% of adenocarcinomas, about 80% of squamous.

Comment on this clone: The antigen remains undetermined.

Sequencing was done on a sample of lung tumor tissue. The clonotype originates from a human donor with non-small cell lung cancer. The genes are TRBV4-2 and TRBJ2-5; 15 bases match TRBD2. CDR3 DNA: TGTGCCAGCAGCCTGGGACTAGCGGGGGGCCCGCCGGGTGTCAAAGAGACCCAGTACTTC. It specifies CASSLGLAGGPPGVKETQYF.